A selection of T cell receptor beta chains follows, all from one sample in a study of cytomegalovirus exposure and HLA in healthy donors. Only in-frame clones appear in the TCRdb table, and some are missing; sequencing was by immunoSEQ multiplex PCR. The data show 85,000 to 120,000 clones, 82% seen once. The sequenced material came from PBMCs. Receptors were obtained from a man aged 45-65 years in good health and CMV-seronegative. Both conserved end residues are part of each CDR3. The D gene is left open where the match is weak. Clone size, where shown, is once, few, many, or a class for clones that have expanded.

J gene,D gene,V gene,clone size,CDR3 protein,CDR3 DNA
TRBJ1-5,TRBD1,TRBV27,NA,CASSTTGVGYQPQHF,TGTGCCAGCAGCACCACAGGGGTAGGCTATCAGCCCCAGCATTTT
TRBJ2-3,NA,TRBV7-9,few,CASSLGRRGAPFRTDTQYF,TGTGCCAGCAGCTTAGGTCGACGGGGGGCCCCTTTTCGCACAGATACGCAGTATTTT
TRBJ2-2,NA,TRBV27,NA,CASSSLRDTGELFF,TGTGCCAGCAGCTCACTCAGGGACACCGGGGAGCTGTTTTTT
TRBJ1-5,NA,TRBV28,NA,CASSRLLGNQPQHF,TGTGCCAGCAGCCGCCTACTGGGCAATCAGCCCCAGCATTTT
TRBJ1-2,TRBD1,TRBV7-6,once,CARARDRLNYGYTF,TGTGCCAGGGCCCGGGACAGGTTAAACTATGGCTACACCTTC
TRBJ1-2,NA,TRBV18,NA,CASSPPEWGAYGYTF,TGTGCCAGCTCACCACCGGAATGGGGCGCCTATGGCTACACCTTC
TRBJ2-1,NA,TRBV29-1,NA,CSVDVSGGLAYNEQFF,TGCAGCGTTGATGTATCTGGGGGACTGGCATACAATGAGCAGTTCTTC
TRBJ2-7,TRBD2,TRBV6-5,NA,CASSYASGSFYEQYF,TGTGCCAGCAGTTACGCTAGCGGTTCCTTTTACGAGCAGTACTTC
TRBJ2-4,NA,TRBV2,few,CASNAQGSKNIQYF,TGTGCCAGCAATGCACAGGGATCCAAAAACATTCAGTACTTC
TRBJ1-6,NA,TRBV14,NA,CASSKTVYYNSPLHF,TGTGCCAGCAGCAAAACAGTATATTATAATTCACCCCTCCACTTT
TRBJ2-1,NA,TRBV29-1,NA,CSDRQEGDNEQFF,TGCAGCGACCGACAGGAAGGGGACAATGAGCAGTTCTTC
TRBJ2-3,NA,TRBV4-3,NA,CASSLTGRDTQYF,TGCGCCAGCAGCCTTACCGGTCGAGATACGCAGTATTTT
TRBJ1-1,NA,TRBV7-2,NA,CASRPTTLNTEAFF,TGTGCCAGCAGACCCACGACTCTGAACACTGAAGCTTTCTTT
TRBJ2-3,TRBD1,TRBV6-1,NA,CASTGGQGVRDTQYF,TGTGCCAGCACTGGGGGACAGGGGGTGCGGGATACGCAGTATTTT
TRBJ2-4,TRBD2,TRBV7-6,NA,CASSLGAGRLAGSIQYF,TGTGCCAGCAGCTTAGGGGCGGGGAGGCTAGCGGGGAGCATTCAGTACTTC
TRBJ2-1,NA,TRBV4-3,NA,CASSQRADYSDEQFF,TGCGCCAGCAGCCAAAGAGCGGACTATTCTGATGAGCAGTTCTTC
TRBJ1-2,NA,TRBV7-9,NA,CASSLGTGYGYTF,TGTGCCAGCAGCTTAGGCACGGGGTATGGCTACACCTTC
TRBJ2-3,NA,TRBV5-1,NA,CASSLAGADTQYF,TGCGCCAGCAGCTTGGCGGGAGCAGATACGCAGTATTTT
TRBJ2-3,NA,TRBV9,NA,CASSYGQSDTQYF,TGTGCCAGCAGCTATGGACAGTCAGATACGCAGTATTTT
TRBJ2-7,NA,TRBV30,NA,CAWSVLYSF,TGTGCCTGGAGTGTACTATATTCGTTC
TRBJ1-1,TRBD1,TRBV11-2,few,CASSVTGRAEAFF,TGTGCCAGCAGTGTGACAGGGCGGGCTGAAGCTTTCTTT
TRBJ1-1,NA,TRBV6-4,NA,CASSIRRNTEAFF,TGTGCCAGCAGCATACGGAGGAACACTGAAGCTTTCTTT
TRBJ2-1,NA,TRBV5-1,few,CASSSNAGSYNEQFF,TGCGCCAGCAGTTCCAATGCCGGGTCCTACAATGAGCAGTTCTTC
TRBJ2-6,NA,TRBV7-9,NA,CASSPIEGAGANVLTF,TGTGCCAGCAGCCCTATTGAGGGAGCTGGGGCCAACGTCCTGACTTTC
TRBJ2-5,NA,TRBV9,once,CASSVEAGRETQYF,TGTGCCAGCAGCGTAGAGGCGGGGCGGGAGACCCAGTACTTC
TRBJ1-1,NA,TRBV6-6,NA,CASSFRGTEAFF,TGTGCCAGCAGTTTTAGGGGCACTGAAGCTTTCTTT
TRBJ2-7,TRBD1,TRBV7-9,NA,CSSSEGSGQDF,TGTTCCAGCAGCGAAGGGTCCGGACAGGACTTC
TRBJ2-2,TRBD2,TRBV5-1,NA,CASTAGGNTGELFF,TGCGCCAGTACAGCGGGGGGCAACACCGGGGAGCTGTTTTTT
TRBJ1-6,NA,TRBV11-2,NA,CASSPIGTRGSYNSPLHF,TGTGCCAGCAGCCCGATCGGGACACGGGGCTCCTATAATTCACCCCTCCACTTT
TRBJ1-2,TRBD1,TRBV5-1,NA,CASSLGQGRQGYTF,TGCGCCAGCAGCTTGGGACAGGGCCGACAGGGCTACACCTTC
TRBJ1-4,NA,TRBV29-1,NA,CSVLDRRSEKLFF,TGCAGCGTTCTTGACAGGAGGAGTGAAAAACTGTTTTTT
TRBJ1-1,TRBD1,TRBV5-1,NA,CASSPLRTGGANTEAFF,TGCGCCAGCAGCCCATTACGGACAGGGGGCGCGAACACTGAAGCTTTCTTT
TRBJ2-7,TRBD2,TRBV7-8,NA,CASSFPLAAYSYEQYF,TGTGCCAGCAGCTTCCCACTAGCGGCCTACTCCTACGAGCAGTACTTC
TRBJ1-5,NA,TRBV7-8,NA,CASSEAVQPQHF,TGTGCCAGCAGCGAAGCGGTGCAGCCCCAGCATTTT
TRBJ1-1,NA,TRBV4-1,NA,CASSQVSTFLNTEAFF,TGCGCCAGCAGCCAAGTCTCGACTTTCCTGAACACTGAAGCTTTCTTT
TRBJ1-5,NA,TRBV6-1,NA,CASIAGTLSNQPQHF,TGTGCCAGCATAGCGGGGACACTTAGCAATCAGCCCCAGCATTTT
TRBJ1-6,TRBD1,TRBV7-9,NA,CASSYTGDSPLHF,TGTGCCAGCAGCTACACAGGGGATTCACCCCTCCACTTT
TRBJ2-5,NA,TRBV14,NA,CASSQLGQTQYF,TGTGCCAGCAGCCAACTGGGGCAGACCCAGTACTTC
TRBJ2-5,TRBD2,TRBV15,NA,CATSRRGAEETQYF,TGTGCCACCAGCAGGCGGGGGGCTGAAGAGACCCAGTACTTC
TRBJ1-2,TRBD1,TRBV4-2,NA,CASSRSGTGYGYTF,TGTGCCAGCAGCCGGTCCGGGACAGGTTATGGCTACACCTTC
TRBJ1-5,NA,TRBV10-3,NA,CAISEETHPGQPQHF,TGTGCCATCAGTGAGGAGACGCATCCAGGCCAGCCCCAGCATTTT
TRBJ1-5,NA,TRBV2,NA,CASSRDFNNQPQHF,TGTGCCAGCAGCAGGGACTTTAACAATCAGCCCCAGCATTTT
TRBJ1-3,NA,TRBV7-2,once,CASSPAGSGNTIYF,TGTGCCAGCAGCCCCGCGGGCTCTGGAAACACCATATATTTT
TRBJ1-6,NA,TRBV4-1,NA,CASSPQQGLPLHF,TGCGCCAGCAGCCCGCAGCAGGGTTTACCCCTCCACTTT
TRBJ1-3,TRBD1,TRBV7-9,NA,CASSAGQGINTIYF,TGTGCCAGCAGCGCGGGACAGGGTATAAACACCATATATTTT
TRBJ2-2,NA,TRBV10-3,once,CAISESRGGSSWLFF,TGTGCCATCAGTGAGTCGAGAGGGGGATCGAGTTGGCTGTTTTTT
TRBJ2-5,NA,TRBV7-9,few,CASSSGQSQETQYF,TGTGCCAGCAGCTCGGGACAAAGCCAAGAGACCCAGTACTTC
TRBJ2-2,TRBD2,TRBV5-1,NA,CASSLWRGASNTGELFF,TGCGCCAGCAGCTTGTGGCGGGGGGCATCGAACACCGGGGAGCTGTTTTTT
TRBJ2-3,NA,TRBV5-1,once,CASSLSPYSTDTQYF,TGCGCCAGCAGCTTGTCCCCGTATAGCACAGATACGCAGTATTTT
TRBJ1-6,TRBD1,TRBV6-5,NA,CASSQQTGTDSPLHF,TGTGCCAGCAGTCAGCAGACAGGGACAGATTCACCCCTCCACTTT
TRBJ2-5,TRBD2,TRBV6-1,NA,CASSLGGGGETQYF,TGTGCCAGCAGTTTGGGGGGGGGAGGAGAGACCCAGTACTTC
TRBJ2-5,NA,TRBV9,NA,CATSRGETQYF,TGTGCCACCTCAAGAGGAGAGACCCAGTACTTC
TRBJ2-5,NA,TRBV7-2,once,CASSLGGPRETQYF,TGTGCCAGCAGCCTGGGGGGGCCTCGAGAGACCCAGTACTTC
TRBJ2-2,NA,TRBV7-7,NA,CASSLDYWSGELFF,TGTGCTAGCAGCTTGGACTATTGGTCCGGGGAGCTGTTTTTT
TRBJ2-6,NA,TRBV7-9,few,CASSLSTGDSGANVLTF,TGTGCCAGCAGCTTATCTACGGGGGACTCTGGGGCCAACGTCCTGACTTTC